The rows below give T cell receptor beta chains drawn from one sample of a study of blood T cell repertoires in COVID-19. Assay: immunoSEQ multiplex PCR; the TCRdb copy retains only in-frame clones and omits some. The sample consists of tens of thousands of clones, 70% to 90% of them appearing once. The sequenced sample was peripheral blood. These receptors were obtained from an elderly man with COVID-19, enrolled during active disease. Both conserved end residues are part of each CDR3. D genes are given only for firm matches. The size of a clone is reported for some rows only, either as once, few or many, or as a class for expanded clones.

v_gene: TRBV10-3
abundance: NA
len: 16
j_gene: TRBJ2-5
d_gene: NA
CDR3aa: CATSEGQSYLQETQYF
CDR3nt: TGTGCCACCAGTGAGGGGCAGTCCTACCTTCAAGAGACCCAGTACTTC

v_gene: TRBV7-3
abundance: NA
len: 16
j_gene: TRBJ2-2
d_gene: NA
CDR3aa: CASSSRQARNTGELFF
CDR3nt: TGTGCCAGCAGCTCCCGACAGGCTAGAAACACCGGGGAGCTGTTTTTT

v_gene: TRBV5-1
abundance: NA
len: 15
j_gene: TRBJ1-1
d_gene: NA
CDR3aa: CASSLDQGRGTEAFF
CDR3nt: TGCGCCAGCAGCTTGGATCAGGGTCGAGGCACTGAAGCTTTCTTT

v_gene: TRBV27
abundance: NA
len: 13
j_gene: TRBJ1-1
d_gene: NA
CDR3aa: CASSFRRNTEAFF
CDR3nt: TGTGCCAGCAGTTTTCGGAGGAACACTGAAGCTTTCTTT

v_gene: TRBV10-3
abundance: NA
len: 16
j_gene: TRBJ1-2
d_gene: TRBD1
CDR3aa: CAISGTGGPSNYGYTF
CDR3nt: TGTGCCATCAGTGGGACAGGGGGCCCATCTAACTATGGCTACACCTTC

v_gene: TRBV11-3
abundance: NA
len: 15
j_gene: TRBJ1-4
d_gene: NA
CDR3aa: CASSSTGKTNEKLFF
CDR3nt: TGTGCCAGCAGCTCTACAGGGAAGACTAATGAAAAACTGTTTTTT

v_gene: TRBV19
abundance: NA
len: 14
j_gene: TRBJ2-7
d_gene: NA
CDR3aa: CASNPTSGSYEQYF
CDR3nt: TGTGCCAGTAATCCGACTTCCGGATCCTACGAGCAGTACTTC

v_gene: TRBV5-4
abundance: NA
len: 15
j_gene: TRBJ1-2
d_gene: TRBD1
CDR3aa: CASSLEWDRVGGYTF
CDR3nt: TGTGCCAGCAGCTTGGAGTGGGACAGGGTAGGGGGCTACACCTTC

v_gene: TRBV10-3
abundance: NA
len: 12
j_gene: TRBJ1-1
d_gene: NA
CDR3aa: CAISARATEAFF
CDR3nt: TGTGCCATCAGTGCCAGGGCGACTGAAGCTTTCTTT

v_gene: TRBV18
abundance: NA
len: 16
j_gene: TRBJ1-1
d_gene: NA
CDR3aa: CASSPGTRGLNTEAFF
CDR3nt: TGTGCCAGCTCACCCGGCACCAGGGGTTTAAACACTGAAGCTTTCTTT

v_gene: TRBV19
abundance: NA
len: 14
j_gene: TRBJ1-1
d_gene: NA
CDR3aa: CASSIAPASGEAFF
CDR3nt: TGTGCCAGTAGTATCGCCCCGGCTAGCGGTGAAGCTTTCTTT

v_gene: TRBV10-2
abundance: few
len: 14
j_gene: TRBJ2-7
d_gene: NA
CDR3aa: CASSGVTNSYEQYF
CDR3nt: TGCGCCAGCAGTGGGGTGACAAACTCCTACGAGCAGTACTTC

v_gene: TRBV5-5
abundance: NA
len: 14
j_gene: TRBJ2-5
d_gene: TRBD1
CDR3aa: CASSPDRDTQTQYF
CDR3nt: TGTGCCAGCAGCCCAGACAGGGACACACAGACCCAGTACTTC

v_gene: TRBV5-4
abundance: NA
len: 15
j_gene: TRBJ2-7
d_gene: NA
CDR3aa: CASSSLLRGIGEQYF
CDR3nt: TGTGCCAGCAGCTCTCTACTCAGGGGCATAGGTGAGCAGTACTTC

v_gene: TRBV7-8
abundance: NA
len: 14
j_gene: TRBJ2-4
d_gene: NA
CDR3aa: CASSLDSRVNIQYF
CDR3nt: TGTGCCAGCAGCTTAGATTCCAGGGTAAACATTCAGTACTTC

v_gene: TRBV24-1
abundance: NA
len: 17
j_gene: TRBJ2-6
d_gene: TRBD1
CDR3aa: CATSEGQGTPGANVLTF
CDR3nt: TGTGCCACCAGTGAGGGACAGGGAACTCCTGGGGCCAACGTCCTGACTTTC

v_gene: TRBV5-1
abundance: NA
len: 14
j_gene: TRBJ1-6
d_gene: NA
CDR3aa: CASSLEGGPGPLHF
CDR3nt: TGCGCCAGCAGCTTGGAGGGAGGCCCGGGCCCCCTCCACTTT

v_gene: TRBV11-2
abundance: once
len: 15
j_gene: TRBJ1-6
d_gene: NA
CDR3aa: CASSLTGFDRSPLHF
CDR3nt: TGTGCCAGCAGCCTGACAGGATTTGATCGTTCACCCCTCCACTTT

v_gene: TRBV28
abundance: few
len: 14
j_gene: TRBJ1-2
d_gene: NA
CDR3aa: CASSLGGRGYGYTF
CDR3nt: TGTGCCAGCAGTTTAGGGGGGAGAGGCTATGGCTACACCTTC

v_gene: TRBV2
abundance: NA
len: 13
j_gene: TRBJ2-6
d_gene: NA
CDR3aa: CASKLTGANVLTF
CDR3nt: TGTGCCAGCAAGCTGACTGGGGCCAACGTCCTGACTTTC

v_gene: TRBV10-3
abundance: NA
len: 14
j_gene: TRBJ2-7
d_gene: NA
CDR3aa: CAISSNGSPYEQYF
CDR3nt: TGTGCCATCAGTTCTAACGGGTCGCCCTACGAGCAGTACTTC

v_gene: TRBV3-1/TRBV3-2
abundance: NA
len: 14
j_gene: TRBJ2-5
d_gene: NA
CDR3aa: CASSPGVLRETQYF
CDR3nt: TGTGCCAGCAGCCCAGGGGTCCTCCGGGAGACCCAGTACTTC

v_gene: TRBV7-2
abundance: NA
len: 15
j_gene: TRBJ2-5
d_gene: TRBD2
CDR3aa: CASRWSSGTQETQYF
CDR3nt: TGTGCCAGCAGGTGGTCGAGCGGGACCCAAGAGACCCAGTACTTC

v_gene: TRBV7-2
abundance: NA
len: 15
j_gene: TRBJ2-7
d_gene: TRBD1
CDR3aa: CASSFRQGAIYEQYF
CDR3nt: TGTGCCAGCAGCTTTAGACAGGGGGCCATCTACGAGCAGTACTTC

v_gene: TRBV7-9
abundance: NA
len: 14
j_gene: TRBJ1-2
d_gene: NA
CDR3aa: CASSRENSNYGYTF
CDR3nt: TGTGCCAGCAGCAGGGAAAACTCTAACTATGGCTACACCTTC

v_gene: TRBV2
abundance: NA
len: 14
j_gene: TRBJ1-1
d_gene: NA
CDR3aa: CASNIGTTGTEAFF
CDR3nt: TGTGCCAGCAATATCGGGACTACGGGAACTGAAGCTTTCTTT

v_gene: TRBV6-5
abundance: NA
len: 15
j_gene: TRBJ1-4
d_gene: NA
CDR3aa: CASSPEGARREKLFF
CDR3nt: TGTGCCAGCAGTCCCGAAGGGGCTAGACGTGAAAAACTGTTTTTT